This is a list of T cell receptor beta chains from one sample in a study of T cells in Graves' hyperthyroidism and ophthalmopathy. TCRdb reanalysed the multiplex PCR reads using MiXCR and keeps one entry per CDR3 protein. Counted here are some 490,000 distinct CDR3 sequences, 20% to 25% occurring once; the ten biggest clones make up under 55%. Sequenced material: blood. Receptors were obtained from a woman in her 70s with Graves' ophthalmopathy. Each CDR3 is given with its conserved first and last residue. D genes are given only for firm matches. Not every row has a clone size; where given, it reads once, few, many or a size class.

D	V	J	size	DNA	CDR3
-	TRBV27	TRBJ1-6	-	TGTGCCAGCAGGACAAATTATAATTCACCCCTCCACTTT	CASRTNYNSPLHF
-	TRBV20-1	TRBJ1-5	few	TGCAGTGCTAGGGGGAATAGCAATCAGCCCCAGCATTTT	CSARGNSNQPQHF
-	TRBV28	TRBJ2-2	many	TGTGCCAGCAGTTTTTCGAACACCGGGGAGCTGTTTTTT	CASSFSNTGELFF
TRBD2	TRBV15	TRBJ2-1	many	TGTGCCACCAGCCGCTTAACTAGCGGGAGTGGTATTGAGCAGTTCTTC	CATSRLTSGSGIEQFF
TRBD1	TRBV18	TRBJ1-2	-	TGTGCCAGCTCGGGAGGGACAGGGGATGGCTACACCTTC	CASSGGTGDGYTF
-	TRBV12-3/TRBV12-4	TRBJ2-2	-	TGTGCCAGCAGTTTAGGGGGGGCTAGGGAGCTGTCTTTT	CASSLGGARELSF
TRBD2	TRBV30	TRBJ2-5	few	TGTGCCTGGAGTGTCACTAGCGGGAGGACCCAGTACTTC	CAWSVTSGRTQYF
-	TRBV2	TRBJ1-1	few	TGTGCCACCGTGCTAGTAGGGGAGGGTGTTGCGAACACTGAAGCTTTCTTT	CATVLVGEGVANTEAFF
TRBD1	TRBV9	TRBJ2-7	-	TGTGCCAGCAGCTACTCGACAGGGAACGAGCAGTACTTC	CASSYSTGNEQYF
-	TRBV5-8	TRBJ2-7	few	TGTGCCAGCGCCCGCAGTGCAGGACCTTACGAGCAGTACTTC	CASARSAGPYEQYF
-	TRBV28	TRBJ2-1	-	TGTGCCAGCAGTTTCTCCCGACTGGTCCTCGAGCAGTTCTTC	CASSFSRLVLEQFF
TRBD1	TRBV27	TRBJ1-2	few	TGTGCCAGCAGTTTTTCGGACAGGGCTAGAGATGGCTACACCTTC	CASSFSDRARDGYTF
-	TRBV3-1	TRBJ2-1	-	TGTGCCAGCAGCACAACCCCGGGGCCGGGGTATGAGCAGTTCTTC	CASSTTPGPGYEQFF
TRBD1	TRBV20-1	TRBJ1-4	-	TGCAGTGCTAGAGATTTTCGACAGGGTGGAGAAAAACTGTTTTTT	CSARDFRQGGEKLFF
TRBD2	TRBV7-6	TRBJ2-5	-	TGTGCCAGCAGCCGACTAGCGGGTAAAGAGACCCAGTACTTC	CASSRLAGKETQYF
-	TRBV28	TRBJ2-1	many	TGTGCCAGCAGTGTTGTCCTGAATGAGCAGTTCTTC	CASSVVLNEQFF
-	TRBV20-1	TRBJ2-7	many	TGCAGTGCCCAAACTCAAACCCCCGGAAGGGAGCAGTACTTC	CSAQTQTPGREQYF
-	TRBV7-2	TRBJ1-1	-	TGTGCCAGCAGCTTAGTCTTGCCAGTCGTAAAGAACACTGAAGCTTTCTTT	CASSLVLPVVKNTEAFF
TRBD2	TRBV18	TRBJ2-7	-	TGTGCCAGCTCACCCGGGACTAGCGTTAACGAGCAGTACTTC	CASSPGTSVNEQYF
-	TRBV3-1	TRBJ1-2	-	TGTGCCAGCAGCGAGAGGAATCCTGCCCATGGCTACACCTTC	CASSERNPAHGYTF
-	TRBV25-1	TRBJ1-4	few	TGTGCCAGCTTGTCGGGGTTGGCGGATGAAAAACTGTTTTTT	CASLSGLADEKLFF
TRBD2	TRBV19	TRBJ2-3	-	TGTGCCAGTAGTATCGGGCTAGCGGGGGGCACAGATACGCAGTATTTT	CASSIGLAGGTDTQYF